This T cell receptor (beta chain) came from a study of blood T cell repertoires in COVID-19. Repertoires were generated with immunoSEQ multiplex PCR, while TCRdb's copy carries only in-frame clones and drops some. The data contain roughly 150,000 clones, around 82% of them seen just once; the ten biggest clones take up roughly 3.8%. Germline V gives CDR1 SGDLS, CDR2 YYNGEE. This CDR3 comprises 18 residues. V lost 0 bases and J lost 1; bases outside the gene matches: 7. The specimen was PBMCs or T cells enriched from blood (not recorded which). This chain joins TRBV9 and TRBJ2-3; TRBD2 aligns across 11 bases. The clonotype comes from a man between 50 and 59 years old in a cohort exposed to, infected with or recovered from COVID-19 (not recorded which). CDR3: CASSVDGLAGGRTDTQYF. DNA for the CDR3: TGTGCCAGCAGCGTAGACGGGCTAGCGGGGGGCCGCACAGATACGCAGTATTTT.